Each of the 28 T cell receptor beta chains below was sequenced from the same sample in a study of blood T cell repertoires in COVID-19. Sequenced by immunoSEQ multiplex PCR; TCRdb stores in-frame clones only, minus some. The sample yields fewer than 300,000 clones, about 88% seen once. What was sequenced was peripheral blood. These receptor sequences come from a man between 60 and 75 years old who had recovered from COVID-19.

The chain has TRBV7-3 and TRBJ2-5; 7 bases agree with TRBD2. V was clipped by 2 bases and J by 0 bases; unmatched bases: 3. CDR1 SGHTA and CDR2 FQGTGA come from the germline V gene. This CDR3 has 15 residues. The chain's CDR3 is CASSLFRGDQETQYF. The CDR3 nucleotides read TGTGCCAGCAGCTTATTTCGGGGGGACCAAGAGACCCAGTACTTC.

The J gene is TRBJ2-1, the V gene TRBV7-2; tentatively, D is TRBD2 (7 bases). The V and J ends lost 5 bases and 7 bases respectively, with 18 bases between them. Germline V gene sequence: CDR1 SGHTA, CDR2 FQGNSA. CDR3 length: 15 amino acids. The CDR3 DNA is TGTGCCAGCAGCCTAGGGGGGGGCCTTGCGAATGAGCAGTTCTTC. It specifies CASSLGGGLANEQFF. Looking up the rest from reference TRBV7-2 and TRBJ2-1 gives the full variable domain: GAGVSQSPSNKVTEKGKDVELRCDPISGHTALYWYRQSLGQGLEFLIYFQGNSAPDKSGLPSDRFSAERTGGSVSTLTIQRTQQEDSAVYLCASSLGGGLANEQFFGPGTRLTVL.

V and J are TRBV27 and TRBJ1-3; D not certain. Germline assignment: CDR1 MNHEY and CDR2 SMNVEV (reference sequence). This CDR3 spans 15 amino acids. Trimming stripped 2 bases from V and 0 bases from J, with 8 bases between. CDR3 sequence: CASSLTRHSGNTIYF. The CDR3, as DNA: TGTGCCAGCAGTTTAACCAGACACTCTGGAAACACCATATATTTT.

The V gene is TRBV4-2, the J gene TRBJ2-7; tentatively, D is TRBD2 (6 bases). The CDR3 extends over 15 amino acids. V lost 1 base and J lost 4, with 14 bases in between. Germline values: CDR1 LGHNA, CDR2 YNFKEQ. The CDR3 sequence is CASSQAGGAWYEQYF. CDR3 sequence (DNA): TGTGCCAGCAGCCAAGCCGGCGGGGCTTGGTACGAGCAGTACTTC.

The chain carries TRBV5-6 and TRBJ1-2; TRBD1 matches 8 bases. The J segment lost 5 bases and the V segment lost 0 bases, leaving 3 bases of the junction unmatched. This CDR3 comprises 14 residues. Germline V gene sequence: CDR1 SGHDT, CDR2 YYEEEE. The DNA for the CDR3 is TGTGCCAGCAGCTTGGGGACAGGGAAGTATGGCTACACCTTC. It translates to CASSLGTGKYGYTF.

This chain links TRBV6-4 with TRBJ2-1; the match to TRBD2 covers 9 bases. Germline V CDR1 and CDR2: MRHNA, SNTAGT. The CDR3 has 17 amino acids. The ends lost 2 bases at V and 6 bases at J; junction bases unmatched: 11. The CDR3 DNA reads TGTGCCAGCAGTGACGGGGTAGGTAGCGGGGGTCCCAATGAGCAGTTCTTC. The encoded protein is CASSDGVGSGGPNEQFF.

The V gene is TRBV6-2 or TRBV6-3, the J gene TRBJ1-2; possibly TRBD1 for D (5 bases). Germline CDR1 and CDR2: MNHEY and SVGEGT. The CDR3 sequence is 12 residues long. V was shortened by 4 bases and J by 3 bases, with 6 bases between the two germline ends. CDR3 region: CASSSTDYGYTF. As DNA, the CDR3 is TGTGCCAGCAGTTCGACAGACTATGGCTACACCTTC.

CDR3 nucleotide sequence: TGTGCCAGCAATGGGGGGAAAAAACTGTTTTTT. Translation: CASNGGKKLFF. The rearrangement links TRBV6-6 to TRBJ1-4; tentatively, D is TRBD1 (5 bases). The V gene lost 7 bases and the J gene lost 9 bases, with 9 bases spanning the gap. Germline-derived CDR1 and CDR2 are MNHNY and SVGAGI (reference sequence). The CDR3 spans 11 residues.

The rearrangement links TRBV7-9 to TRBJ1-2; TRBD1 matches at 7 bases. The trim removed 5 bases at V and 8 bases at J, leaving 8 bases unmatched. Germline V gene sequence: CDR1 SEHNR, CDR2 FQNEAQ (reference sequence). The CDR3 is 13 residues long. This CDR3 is CASSPGQDLGYTF. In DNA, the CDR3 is TGTGCCAGCAGCCCTGGACAGGACCTGGGCTACACCTTC.

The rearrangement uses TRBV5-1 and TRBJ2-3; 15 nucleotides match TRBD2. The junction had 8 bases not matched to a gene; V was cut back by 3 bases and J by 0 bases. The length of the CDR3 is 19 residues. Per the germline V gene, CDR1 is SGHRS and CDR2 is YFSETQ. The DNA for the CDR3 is TGCGCCAGCAGCTCGGGACTAGCGGGGGGCCGCACTAGCACAGATACGCAGTATTTT. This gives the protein CASSSGLAGGRTSTDTQYF.

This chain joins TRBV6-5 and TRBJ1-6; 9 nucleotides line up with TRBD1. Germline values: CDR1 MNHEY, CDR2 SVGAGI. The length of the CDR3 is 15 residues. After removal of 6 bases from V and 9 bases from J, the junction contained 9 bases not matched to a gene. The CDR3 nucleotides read TGTGCCAGCAGCCCGGGACAGGGATTGAGTTCACCCCTCCACTTT. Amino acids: CASSPGQGLSSPLHF.

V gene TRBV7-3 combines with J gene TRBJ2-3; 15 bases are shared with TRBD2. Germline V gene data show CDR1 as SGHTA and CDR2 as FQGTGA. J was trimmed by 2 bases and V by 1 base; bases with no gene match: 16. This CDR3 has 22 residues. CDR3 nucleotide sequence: TGTGCCAGCAGCTTAAATCCGGGACTAGCGGGGGGCTACACTCGACTCACAGATACGCAGTATTTT. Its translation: CASSLNPGLAGGYTRLTDTQYF.

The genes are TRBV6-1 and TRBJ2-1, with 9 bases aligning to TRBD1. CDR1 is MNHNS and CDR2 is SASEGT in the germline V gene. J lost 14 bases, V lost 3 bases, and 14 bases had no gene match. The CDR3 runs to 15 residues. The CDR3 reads CASSDPGTGPTLEFF. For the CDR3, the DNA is TGTGCCAGCAGTGATCCCGGGACAGGGCCCACTCTGGAGTTCTTC.

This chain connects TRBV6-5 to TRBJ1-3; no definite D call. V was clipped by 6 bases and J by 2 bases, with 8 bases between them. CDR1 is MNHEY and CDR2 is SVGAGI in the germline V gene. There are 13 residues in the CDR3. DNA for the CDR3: TGTGCCAGCAGATTCATAGCTGGAAACACCATATATTTT. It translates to CASRFIAGNTIYF.

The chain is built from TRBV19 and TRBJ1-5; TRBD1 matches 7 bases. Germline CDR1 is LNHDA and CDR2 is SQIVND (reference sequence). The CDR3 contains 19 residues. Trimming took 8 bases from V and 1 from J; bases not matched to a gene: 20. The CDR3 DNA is TGTGCCAGTTCCCCAAAGGGGCCCTGGACAGGAGGGAGCAATCAGCCCCAGCATTTT. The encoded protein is CASSPKGPWTGGSNQPQHF.

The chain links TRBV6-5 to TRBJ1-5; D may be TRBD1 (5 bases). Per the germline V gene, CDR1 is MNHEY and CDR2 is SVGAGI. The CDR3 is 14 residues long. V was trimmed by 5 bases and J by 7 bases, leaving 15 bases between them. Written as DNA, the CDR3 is TGTGCCAGCAGTCAAAGGGCAGGGTACCAGCCCCAGCATTTT. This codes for CASSQRAGYQPQHF.

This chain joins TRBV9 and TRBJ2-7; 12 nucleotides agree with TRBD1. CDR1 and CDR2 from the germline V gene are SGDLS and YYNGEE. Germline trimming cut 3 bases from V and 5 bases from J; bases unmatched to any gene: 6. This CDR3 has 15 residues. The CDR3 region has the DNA TGTGCCAGCAGCGCAGGGACAGGGGGCTACCACGAGCAGTACTTC. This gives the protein CASSAGTGGYHEQYF.

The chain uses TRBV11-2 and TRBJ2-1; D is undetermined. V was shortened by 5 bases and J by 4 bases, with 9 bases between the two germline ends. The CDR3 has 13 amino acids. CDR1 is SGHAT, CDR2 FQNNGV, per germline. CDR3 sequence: CASSPGRYNEQFF. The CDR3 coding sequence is TGTGCCAGCAGCCCAGGTCGGTACAATGAGCAGTTCTTC.

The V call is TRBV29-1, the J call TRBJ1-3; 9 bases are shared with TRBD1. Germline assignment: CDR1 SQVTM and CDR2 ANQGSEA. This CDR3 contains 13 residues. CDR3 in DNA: TGCAGTACACGGACAGGGGATGGGAACACCATATATTTT. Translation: CSTRTGDGNTIYF.

CDR3 bases: TGTGCCAGCAGTTTTGGAGATGAGCAGTTCTTC. This gives the protein CASSFGDEQFF. The chain is built from TRBV12-3 or TRBV12-4 and TRBJ2-1; D call uncertain. With 3 bases removed from V and 8 bases from J, the gap between germline ends came to 5 bases. The CDR3 is 11 amino acids.

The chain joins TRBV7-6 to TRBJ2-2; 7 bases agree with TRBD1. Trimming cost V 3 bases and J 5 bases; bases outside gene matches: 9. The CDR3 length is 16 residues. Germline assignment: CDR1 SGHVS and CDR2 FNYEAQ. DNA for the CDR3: TGTGCCAGCAGCTTCGTCCGGGACAGTAGGACCGGGGAGCTGTTTTTT. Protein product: CASSFVRDSRTGELFF. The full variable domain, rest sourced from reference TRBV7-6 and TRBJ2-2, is GAGVSQSPRYKVTKRGQDVALRCDPISGHVSLYWYRQALGQGPEFLTYFNYEAQQDKSGLPNDRFSAERPEGSISTLTIQRTEQRDSAMYRCASSFVRDSRTGELFFGEGSRLTVL.

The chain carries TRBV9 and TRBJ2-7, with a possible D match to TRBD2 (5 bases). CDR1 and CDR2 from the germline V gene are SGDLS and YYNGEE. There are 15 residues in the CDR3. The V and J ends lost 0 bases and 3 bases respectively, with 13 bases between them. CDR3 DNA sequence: TGTGCCAGCAGCGTAGGGGGAGAGGACTTCTACGAGCAGTACTTC. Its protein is CASSVGGEDFYEQYF.

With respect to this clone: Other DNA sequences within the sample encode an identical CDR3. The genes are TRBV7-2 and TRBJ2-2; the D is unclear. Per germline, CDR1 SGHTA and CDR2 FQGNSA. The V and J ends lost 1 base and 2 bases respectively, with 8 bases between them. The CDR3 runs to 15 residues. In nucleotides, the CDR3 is TGTGCCAGCAGCTTAGGGTCACAAAACACCGGGGAGCTGTTTTTT. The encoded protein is CASSLGSQNTGELFF.

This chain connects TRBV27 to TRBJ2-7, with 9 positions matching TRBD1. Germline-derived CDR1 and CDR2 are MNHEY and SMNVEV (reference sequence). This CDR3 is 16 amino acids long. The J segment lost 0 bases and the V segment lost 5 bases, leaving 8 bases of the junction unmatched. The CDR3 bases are TGTGCCAGCAGTGCGACGGACAGGGGAGGCTCCTACGAGCAGTACTTC. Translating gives CASSATDRGGSYEQYF.

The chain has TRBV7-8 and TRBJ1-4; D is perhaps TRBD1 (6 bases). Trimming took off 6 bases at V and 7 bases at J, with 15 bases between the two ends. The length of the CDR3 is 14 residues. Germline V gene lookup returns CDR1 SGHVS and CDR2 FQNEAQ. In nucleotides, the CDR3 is TGTGCCAGCAGGGCAGGGGTGATGGGTGAAAAACTGTTTTTT. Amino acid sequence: CASRAGVMGEKLFF.

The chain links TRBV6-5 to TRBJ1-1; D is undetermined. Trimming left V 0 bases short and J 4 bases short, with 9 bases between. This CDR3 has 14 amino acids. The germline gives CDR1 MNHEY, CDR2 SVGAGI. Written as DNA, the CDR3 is TGTGCCAGCAGTTACTCGCCAGTTTCCACTGAAGCTTTCTTT. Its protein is CASSYSPVSTEAFF.

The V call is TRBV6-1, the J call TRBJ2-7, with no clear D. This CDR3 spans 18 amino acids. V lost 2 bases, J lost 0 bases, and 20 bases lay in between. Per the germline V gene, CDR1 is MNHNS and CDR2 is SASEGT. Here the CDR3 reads CASSEFGTTETYSYEQYF. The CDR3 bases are TGTGCCAGCAGTGAATTCGGTACGACTGAAACTTACTCCTACGAGCAGTACTTC.

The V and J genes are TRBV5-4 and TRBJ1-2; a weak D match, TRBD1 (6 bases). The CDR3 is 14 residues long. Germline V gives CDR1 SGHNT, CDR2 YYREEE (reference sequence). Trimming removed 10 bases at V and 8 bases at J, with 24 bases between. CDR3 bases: TGTGCCTATCTAAACTTGGGACAATTGGGAGGCTACACCTTC. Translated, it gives CAYLNLGQLGGYTF.